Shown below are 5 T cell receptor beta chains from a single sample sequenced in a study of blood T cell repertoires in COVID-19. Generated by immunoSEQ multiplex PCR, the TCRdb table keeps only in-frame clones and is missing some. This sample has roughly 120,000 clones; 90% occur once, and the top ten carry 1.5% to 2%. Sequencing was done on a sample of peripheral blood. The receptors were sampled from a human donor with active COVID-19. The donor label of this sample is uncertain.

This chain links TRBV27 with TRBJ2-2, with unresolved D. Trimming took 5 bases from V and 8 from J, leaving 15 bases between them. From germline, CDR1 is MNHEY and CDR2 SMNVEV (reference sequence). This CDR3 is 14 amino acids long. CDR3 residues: CASSPLSIRGELFF. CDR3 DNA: TGTGCCAGCAGTCCGCTATCAATAAGAGGGGAGCTGTTTTTT.

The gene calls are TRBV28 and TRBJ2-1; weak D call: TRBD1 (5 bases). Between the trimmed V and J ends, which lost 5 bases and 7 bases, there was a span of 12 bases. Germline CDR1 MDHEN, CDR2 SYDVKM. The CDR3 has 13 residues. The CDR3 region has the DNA TGTGCCAGCAGTCAGATGGGGCGAAATGAGCAGTTCTTC. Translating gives CASSQMGRNEQFF.

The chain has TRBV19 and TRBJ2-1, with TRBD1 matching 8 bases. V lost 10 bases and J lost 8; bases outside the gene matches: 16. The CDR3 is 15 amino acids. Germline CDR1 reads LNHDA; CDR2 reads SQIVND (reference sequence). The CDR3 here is CANRPDRVPGHEQFF. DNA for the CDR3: TGTGCCAATAGACCGGACAGGGTTCCAGGCCATGAGCAGTTCTTC.

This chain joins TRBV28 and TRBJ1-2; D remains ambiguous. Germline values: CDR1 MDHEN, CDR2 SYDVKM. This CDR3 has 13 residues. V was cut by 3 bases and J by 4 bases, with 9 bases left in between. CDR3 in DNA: TGTGCCAGCAGTTTGCACAGAATCTATGGCTACACCTTC. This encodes CASSLHRIYGYTF.

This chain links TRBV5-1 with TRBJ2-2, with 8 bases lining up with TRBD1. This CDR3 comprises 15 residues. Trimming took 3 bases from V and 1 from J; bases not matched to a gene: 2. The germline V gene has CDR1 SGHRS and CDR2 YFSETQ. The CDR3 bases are TGCGCCAGCAGCTCCGGACAGGGGAACACCGGGGAGCTGTTTTTT. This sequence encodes CASSSGQGNTGELFF.